One sample yielded the 14 T cell receptor beta chains listed below, sequenced in a study of CD8+CD57+ T cells in acquired aplastic anemia. The template used for profiling TCR beta VDJ and CDR3 was genomic DNA. TCRdb processed the reads anew with MiXCR; each CDR3 protein has one entry. The repertoire holds about 290,000 distinct CDR3 sequences, with approximately 58% as singletons. All patients picked for sequencing had shown, by flow cytometry, an expansion of CD8+CD57+ cells. The sequencing input was sorted CD4+, CD8+, or CD8+CD57+ T cells (not recorded which) from PBMCs. The receptors were sampled from a human donor with aplastic anemia.

This clonotype was seen many times. The genes are TRBV5-6 and TRBJ1-2; D is ambiguous. The CDR3 has 13 amino acids. The V end was cut by 6 bases, the J end by 8 bases, with 17 bases between. Germline assignment: CDR1 SGHDT and CDR2 YYEEEE. The CDR3 sequence is CASTYGASGGYTF. The CDR3 DNA reads TGTGCCAGCACCTACGGAGCGAGTGGCGGCTACACCTTC.

This clonotype was seen once. The rearrangement links TRBV2 to TRBJ1-2; no clear D gene. Trimming shortened V by 6 bases and J by 1 base, and 15 bases separated the two germline ends. Per germline, CDR1 SNHLY and CDR2 FYNNEI. The CDR3 runs to 15 residues. The CDR3 sequence: CASRAGNDGNYGYTF. CDR3 in DNA: TGTGCCAGCAGGGCCGGGAACGACGGTAACTATGGCTACACCTTC.

The chain couples TRBV7-9 to TRBJ1-2; weak D call: TRBD1 (6 bases). V lost 4 bases and J lost 2, with 14 bases in between. Germline V gives CDR1 SEHNR, CDR2 FQNEAQ (reference sequence). The CDR3 contains 15 residues. The CDR3, as DNA: TGTGCCAGCAGCTCAGATCCGGGGGCAAACTATGGCTACACCTTC. It translates to CASSSDPGANYGYTF.

The chain links TRBV24-1 to TRBJ2-2; 10 bases map to TRBD1. V lost 4 bases and J lost 5; bases outside the gene matches: 3. Germline CDR1 and CDR2: KGHDR and SFDVKD. CDR3 length: 15 amino acids. The CDR3: CATSEGQGKTGELFF. The CDR3, as DNA: TGTGCCACCAGTGAGGGACAGGGGAAAACCGGGGAGCTGTTTTTT.

This clonotype was found a few times. The chain links TRBV9 to TRBJ2-5; either TRBD1 or TRBD2 may supply D (7 bases each). V gave up 0 bases and J gave up 2 bases, with 11 bases separating them. Germline V lookup: CDR1 SGDLS, CDR2 YYNGEE. This CDR3 contains 15 residues. CDR3 in amino acids: CASSVVQGGQETQYF. The CDR3 bases are TGTGCCAGCAGCGTAGTCCAGGGGGGGCAAGAGACCCAGTACTTC.

This clonotype was detected ten times or more. The chain carries TRBV25-1 and TRBJ2-3; 7 bases agree with TRBD2. Trimming cost V 0 bases and J 0 bases; bases outside gene matches: 3. CDR1 MGHDK and CDR2 SYGVNS come from the germline V gene. The CDR3 length is 16 residues. CDR3 coding DNA: TGTGCCAGCAGTGAATACTCGGGACTAAGCACAGATACGCAGTATTTT. It encodes CASSEYSGLSTDTQYF.

This clonotype was seen ten or more times. The rearrangement links TRBV3-1 to TRBJ2-7; D is unresolved. In germline, CDR1 is LGHDT, CDR2 YNNKEL (reference sequence). This CDR3 spans 14 amino acids. V was cut by 0 bases and J by 3 bases, with 9 bases left in between. CDR3 in DNA: TGTGCCAGCAGCCAAGATTTCGGCGTCTACGAGCAGTACTTC. Its protein is CASSQDFGVYEQYF.

The V gene is TRBV15, the J gene TRBJ1-6; no definite D call. V was shortened by 0 bases and J by 6 bases, with 3 bases between the two germline ends. The germline V gene encodes CDR1 LNHNV and CDR2 YYDKDF (reference sequence). This CDR3 has 13 residues. The CDR3 is CATSRDSNSPLHF. The CDR3 DNA is TGTGCCACCAGCAGAGACAGTAATTCACCCCTCCACTTT.

About this clonotype itself: No conserved phenylalanine or tryptophan is present at the end of the CDR3, so a read error is the likely explanation. This chain connects TRBV19 to TRBJ1-1; D might be TRBD1 (5 bases). This CDR3 region has 14 residues. V lost 5 bases and J lost 2, with 12 bases in between. Germline-derived CDR1 and CDR2 are LNHDA and SQIVND (reference sequence). The CDR3 DNA reads as TGTGCCAGTAGTCGCCGGGGGGGTAACACTGAAGCTTTCTAT. Translation gives CASSRRGGNTEAFY.

This clonotype showed up many times. The chain employs TRBV29-1 and TRBJ1-3; D not resolved. The CDR3 is 15 amino acids. The V end was cut by 6 bases, the J end by 6 bases, with 21 bases between. Germline V gives CDR1 SQVTM, CDR2 ANQGSEA. The CDR3 sequence is CSVTTGGRSVNTIYF. The CDR3 nucleotides read TGCAGCGTGACGACGGGTGGACGGAGCGTAAACACCATATATTTT.

Turning to this clonotype: The junction shows a germline mismatch at one end, possibly a read error. The J gene is TRBJ1-5, the V gene TRBV19; tentative D call: TRBD1 (6 bases). CDR1 and CDR2 from the germline V gene are LNHDA and SQIVND (reference sequence). This CDR3 spans 15 amino acids. The CDR3 is CTSSIRRGSNQPQHF. CDR3 bases: TGTACCAGTAGTATTCGCAGGGGTAGCAATCAGCCCCAGCATTTT.

In its sample, this clonotype was seen many times. The V call is TRBV6-5, the J call TRBJ2-7, with D possibly being TRBD2 (6 bases). The CDR3 length is 17 residues. The V end lost 0 bases, the J end lost 0 bases, and 15 bases lay between the germline ends. The germline CDR1 and CDR2 sequences are MNHEY and SVGAGI. The CDR3 sequence is CASSYSISGSSSYEQYF. The DNA of the CDR3 is TGTGCCAGCAGTTACTCGATTTCCGGGAGTTCCTCCTACGAGCAGTACTTC.

The chain links TRBV2 to TRBJ1-4; 8 nucleotides agree with TRBD1. The J segment lost 1 base and the V segment lost 6 bases, leaving 4 bases of the junction unmatched. Germline V CDR1 and CDR2: SNHLY, FYNNEI. The CDR3 is made up of 15 amino acids. CDR3: CASRRQGQTNEKLFF. Here the CDR3 DNA reads TGTGCCAGCAGAAGACAGGGGCAAACTAATGAAAAACTGTTTTTT.

The table lists this clonotype with many counts. The CDR3 sequence: CASSDKGAGGYTF. CDR3 sequence (DNA): TGTGCCAGCAGTGACAAGGGGGCTGGTGGCTACACCTTC. J is TRBJ1-2 and V is TRBV6-1, with 7 bases lining up with TRBD1. Germline V gene sequence: CDR1 MNHNS, CDR2 SASEGT. This CDR3 comprises 13 residues. J lost 7 bases, V lost 3 bases, and 5 bases had no gene match.